The 19 T cell receptor beta chains reported below all come from one sample, sequenced in a study of graft-versus-host responses after intestinal transplantation. TCRdb's copy holds only in-frame clones and misses some; the assay was immunoSEQ multiplex PCR. Here the sample spans around 50,000 clones, less than 85% being singletons. No antigen has been assigned to these receptors. The sequencing here drew on unstimulated CD4+ T cells sorted from spleen or lymph node cells, taken before transplant. The receptors come from a human donor who was the organ donor for an intestinal transplant.

The CDR3 region is CASSWTGRNSPLHF. In DNA, the CDR3 is TGTGCCAGCAGCTGGACAGGCAGAAATTCACCCCTCCACTTT. The V and J genes are TRBV28 and TRBJ1-6; 7 bases match TRBD1. The germline V gene has CDR1 MDHEN and CDR2 SYDVKM. This CDR3 comprises 14 residues. The V and J ends lost 6 bases and 7 bases, in that order; junction bases with no gene match: 6. Complete variable domain (other parts from reference TRBV28 and TRBJ1-6): DVKVTQSSRYLVKRTGEKVFLECVQDMDHENMFWYRQDPGLGLRLIYFSYDVKMKEKGDIPEGYSVSREKKERFSLILESASTNQTSMYLCASSWTGRNSPLHFGNGTRLTVT.

This sequence joins TRBV5-1 and TRBJ1-5; D uncertain. This CDR3 comprises 14 residues. Trimming removed 0 bases at V and 5 bases at J, with 9 bases between. Germline CDR1 reads SGHRS; CDR2 reads YFSETQ. The CDR3 region is CASSLGGTYQPQHF. CDR3 coding DNA: TGCGCCAGCAGCTTGGGGGGTACCTATCAGCCCCAGCATTTT.

J is TRBJ2-1 and V is TRBV6-5; 10 nucleotides match TRBD1. V shed 3 bases, J shed 11 bases, and the junction held 10 bases outside the gene matches. CDR3 length: 15 amino acids. The germline V gene has CDR1 MNHEY and CDR2 SVGAGI. CDR3 residues: CASSYSGTGVQQQFF. The CDR3, as DNA: TGTGCCAGCAGTTATTCCGGGACAGGGGTTCAGCAGCAGTTCTTC.

The chain is built from TRBV6-5 and TRBJ1-1; D possibly corresponds to TRBD1 (6 bases). The V end lost 4 bases, the J end lost 4 bases, and 13 bases lay between the germline ends. This CDR3 is built from 14 residues. Germline lookup yields CDR1 MNHEY and CDR2 SVGAGI. The CDR3 protein is CASSLSYRVTEAFF. DNA for the CDR3: TGTGCCAGCAGTTTGAGTTACAGGGTCACTGAAGCTTTCTTT.

The chain links TRBV29-1 to TRBJ1-1; D unresolved. Trimming removed 6 bases from V and 2 bases from J, with 4 bases in between. This CDR3 has 10 residues. Per germline, CDR1 SQVTM and CDR2 ANQGSEA. The CDR3 sequence is CSVVNTEAFF. The CDR3 DNA follows: TGCAGCGTCGTAAACACTGAAGCTTTCTTT. Combining the CDR3 with reference TRBV29-1 and TRBJ1-1 gives the whole variable domain SAVISQKPSRDICQRGTSLTIQCQVDSQVTMMFWYRQQPGQSLTLIATANQGSEATYESGFVIDKFPISRPNLTFSTLTVSNMSPEDSSIYLCSVVNTEAFFGQGTRLTVV.

This chain connects TRBV5-1 to TRBJ2-7; 8 bases align to TRBD1. The CDR3 sequence is 15 residues long. Per germline, CDR1 SGHRS and CDR2 YFSETQ. Trimming took 4 bases from V and 6 from J; bases not matched to a gene: 12. In nucleotides, the CDR3 is TGCGCCAGCAGCCGCCGCCAGGGGGCGCTTTCCGAGCAGTACTTC. Translating it yields CASSRRQGALSEQYF.

V is TRBV4-2 and J is TRBJ2-2; 12 nucleotides agree with TRBD2. Germline V lookup: CDR1 LGHNA, CDR2 YNFKEQ. Unmatched junction bases numbered 13, after V lost 2 bases and J lost 0 bases. This CDR3 is 21 amino acids long. CDR3 nucleotide sequence: TGTGCCAGCAGCCAACGGGTACTAGCGGGAGGACCTAGCTCGAACACCGGGGAGCTGTTTTTT. The encoded protein is CASSQRVLAGGPSSNTGELFF.

The V and J genes are TRBV6-1 and TRBJ2-7; D is ambiguous. From germline, CDR1 is MNHNS and CDR2 SASEGT. This CDR3 region has 12 residues. The V end lost 8 bases, the J end lost 4 bases, and 12 bases lay between the germline ends. The CDR3 sequence is CASSAIPYEQYF. In DNA form, the CDR3 reads TGTGCCAGCTCGGCGATCCCTTACGAGCAGTACTTC.

The chain is built from TRBV19 and TRBJ1-3, with 8 bases identical to TRBD1. This CDR3 is 14 amino acids long. V lost 7 bases and J lost 2; bases outside the gene matches: 4. Germline CDR1 LNHDA, CDR2 SQIVND (reference sequence). The CDR3 is CASTEQGAGNTIYF. As DNA, the CDR3 is TGTGCCAGTACCGAACAGGGGGCTGGAAACACCATATATTTT.

The V call is TRBV6-5, the J call TRBJ2-3; D unresolved. The germline gives CDR1 MNHEY, CDR2 SVGAGI. This CDR3 is built from 15 residues. V dropped 6 bases and J dropped 0 bases, with 13 bases sitting between them. CDR3 DNA sequence: TGTGCCAGCAGGAATACCCTCTCTAGCACAGATACGCAGTATTTT. This translates into CASRNTLSSTDTQYF.

The rearrangement joins TRBV29-1 to TRBJ2-7; D possibly corresponds to TRBD2 (6 bases). The length of the CDR3 is 13 residues. The V end lost 3 bases, the J end lost 3 bases, and 12 bases lay between the germline ends. Germline V gene lookup returns CDR1 SQVTM and CDR2 ANQGSEA. CDR3 coding DNA: TGCAGCGTTGATAGTCAGGGAGGCTACGAGCAGTACTTC. It codes for CSVDSQGGYEQYF.

The gene calls are TRBV12-5 and TRBJ2-1, with 14 bases matching TRBD2. The CDR3 extends over 20 amino acids. Per germline, CDR1 LGHNT and CDR2 FRNRAP. Trimming at V came to 0 bases and at J to 5 bases, leaving 12 bases not matched to a gene. The CDR3 DNA reads TGTGCTAGTGGTTTGGTACTTTCAACTCGACTAGCGGGAGGGAACAATGAGCAGTTCTTC. The encoded protein is CASGLVLSTRLAGGNNEQFF. The full variable domain, with the rest looked up from reference TRBV12-5 and TRBJ2-1, is DARVTQTPRHKVTEMGQEVTMRCQPILGHNTVFWYRQTMMQGLELLAYFRNRAPLDDSGMPKDRFSAEMPDATLATLKIQPSEPRDSAVYFCASGLVLSTRLAGGNNEQFFGPGTRLTVL.

The rearrangement uses TRBV29-1 and TRBJ2-1, with TRBD1 matching over 9 bases. V lost 5 bases, J lost 10 bases, and 9 bases stayed unmatched. The V gene's germline CDR1 is SQVTM and CDR2 ANQGSEA. The CDR3 extends over 13 amino acids. This CDR3 is CSVTLGTGNEQFF. CDR3 sequence (DNA): TGCAGCGTTACGCTCGGGACAGGGAACGAGCAGTTCTTC.

The V and J genes are TRBV7-9 and TRBJ1-2; D uncertain. CDR3 size: 14 residues. Trimming took off 1 base at V and 4 bases at J, with 10 bases between the two ends. Germline-derived CDR1 and CDR2 are SEHNR and FQNEAQ (reference sequence). CDR3 in DNA: TGTGCCAGCAGCTTAGTAGGGTTGGCCTATGGCTACACCTTC. Translation: CASSLVGLAYGYTF.

The chain links TRBV7-2 to TRBJ2-7; no clear D. Trimming took 0 bases from V and 4 from J, leaving 7 bases between them. The CDR3 is made up of 13 amino acids. The V gene's germline CDR1 is SGHTA and CDR2 FQGNSA. The CDR3 region is CASSLAVFYEQYF. CDR3 nucleotides: TGTGCCAGCAGCTTAGCGGTTTTTTACGAGCAGTACTTC.

The chain carries TRBV15 and TRBJ2-1; D is perhaps TRBD2 (6 bases). CDR3 length: 17 amino acids. Germline lookup yields CDR1 LNHNV and CDR2 YYDKDF (reference sequence). V lost 0 bases and J lost 9, with 21 bases in between. The CDR3 spells CATSREAGKVGGREQFF. The CDR3 DNA follows: TGTGCCACCAGCAGAGAAGCCGGCAAAGTAGGAGGGCGTGAGCAGTTCTTC.

The CDR3 sequence: CASSEGRLEQPQHF. The DNA of the CDR3 is TGCGCCAGCAGTGAGGGACGGTTGGAGCAGCCCCAGCATTTT. This chain uses TRBV10-1 with TRBJ1-5; D uncertain. V was shortened by 2 bases and J by 7 bases, with 12 bases between the two germline ends. The CDR3 spans 14 residues. Germline V lookup: CDR1 WNHNN, CDR2 SYGVQD (reference sequence).

The chain has TRBV18 and TRBJ1-2; possibly TRBD1 for D (5 bases). Germline CDR1 is KGHSH and CDR2 is LQKENI. With 4 bases removed from V and 2 bases from J, the gap between germline ends came to 5 bases. The CDR3 length is 12 residues. As DNA, the CDR3 is TGTGCCAGCTCACGGGACAACTATGGCTACACCTTC. Its protein is CASSRDNYGYTF.

The chain recombines TRBV18 with TRBJ2-5; D is ambiguous. Germline CDR1 reads KGHSH; CDR2 reads LQKENI. Trimming took 3 bases from V and 5 from J, leaving 10 bases between them. This CDR3 is built from 13 residues. This CDR3 reads CASSPLHWETQYF. DNA for the CDR3: TGTGCCAGCTCACCTCTCCATTGGGAGACCCAGTACTTC.